The following is a TCR beta chain sequence with its context. TCRdb keeps only in-frame clones here, not all; method: immunoSEQ multiplex PCR. The repertoire holds 85,000 to 100,000 clones, 90% to 96% seen once, with less than 0.25% in the top ten. This entry is derived from a study of technical replicates of blood from several donors. The sample comprised T cells isolated from PBMCs. The TCR originated in a human donor in good health.

Written as DNA, the CDR3 is TGTGCCAGCAGCCGAGGGACTAGCGGCCAAGAGACCCAGTACTTC. The encoded protein is CASSRGTSGQETQYF. This chain uses TRBV2 with TRBJ2-5; 11 bases fit TRBD2. Trimming took 6 bases from V and 1 from J; bases not matched to a gene: 4. Per the germline V gene, CDR1 is SNHLY and CDR2 is FYNNEI. The CDR3 sequence is 15 residues long.